The rows below give T cell receptor beta chains drawn from one sample of a study of T cell responses to AZD1222 COVID-19 vaccine. The data were produced by immunoSEQ multiplex PCR, yet TCRdb's version contains in-frame clones alone and is incomplete. The table shows 75,000 to 100,000 clones, with 80% to 90% occurring only once. The sequencing used peripheral blood, collected on day 0 of AZD1222 vaccination. These receptors originate from an adult in good health. Each CDR3 is given with its conserved first and last residue. A D gene is named only where the DNA matches it firmly. A row's size may be missing; if present it is once, few, many or a size class.

TRBJ2-5	TRBD1	TRBV30	.	CAWSGDRNQETQYF	TGTGCCTGGAGTGGGGACAGGAACCAAGAGACCCAGTACTTC
TRBJ2-5	.	TRBV5-1	.	CASSLSGVETQYF	TGCGCCAGCAGCTTGTCTGGGGTGGAGACCCAGTACTTC
TRBJ2-1	.	TRBV28	.	CASTIFLQGSGLEQFF	TGTGCCAGCACCATTTTCCTCCAGGGATCTGGTCTTGAGCAGTTCTTC
TRBJ2-5	.	TRBV5-6	.	CASSLAGRFHQETQYF	TGTGCCAGCAGCTTGGCCGGCAGGTTCCACCAAGAGACCCAGTACTTC
TRBJ1-5	.	TRBV5-1	.	CASSPRPAQPQHF	TGCGCCAGCAGCCCGCGACCAGCGCAGCCCCAGCATTTT
TRBJ1-1	.	TRBV19	.	CASSIGQRGTEAFF	TGTGCCAGTAGTATAGGGCAGAGAGGCACTGAAGCTTTCTTT
TRBJ1-4	.	TRBV5-1	.	CASSFTGGSTNEKLFF	TGCGCCAGCAGCTTCACGGGCGGGTCAACTAATGAAAAACTGTTTTTT
TRBJ1-6	.	TRBV7-9	once	CASSRLGDSPLHF	TGTGCCAGCAGCCGTCTGGGGGACTCACCCCTCCACTTT
TRBJ2-5	TRBD2	TRBV5-1	.	CASSFARGGETQYF	TGCGCCAGCAGCTTTGCGCGGGGGGGAGAGACCCAGTACTTC
TRBJ2-3	.	TRBV3-1/TRBV3-2	.	CASSRLSGTSTDTQYF	TGTGCCAGCAGCCGCCTTAGCGGAACTAGCACAGATACGCAGTATTTT
TRBJ2-2	.	TRBV5-1	.	CASSAGTVENTGELFF	TGCGCCAGCAGCGCCGGGACGGTCGAAAACACCGGGGAGCTGTTTTTT
TRBJ2-7	TRBD1	TRBV15	.	CATSRQGTGWNPSLGEQYF	TGTGCCACCAGCAGACAAGGGACAGGGTGGAACCCGAGCTTAGGCGAGCAGTACTTC
TRBJ2-1	.	TRBV9	.	CASSVSGQHNEQFF	TGTGCCAGCAGCGTCAGTGGACAGCACAATGAGCAGTTCTTC
TRBJ1-4	.	TRBV5-1	few	CASSLGQTGANEKLFF	TGCGCCAGCAGCTTGGGACAGACAGGAGCTAATGAAAAACTGTTTTTT
TRBJ2-3	TRBD2	TRBV7-9	.	CASSLGTSADTQYF	TGTGCCAGCAGCTTAGGGACTAGCGCAGATACGCAGTATTTT
TRBJ1-1	TRBD1	TRBV18	.	CASSAGTVNTEAFF	TGTGCCAGCTCAGCCGGGACAGTGAACACTGAAGCTTTCTTT
TRBJ2-1	.	TRBV6-5	.	CASSYGGGLTNEQFF	TGTGCCAGCAGTTACGGTGGGGGGCTTACCAATGAGCAGTTCTTC
TRBJ2-6	TRBD1	TRBV6-5	once	CASRRTGAGANVLTF	TGTGCCAGCAGGCGGACAGGGGCCGGGGCCAACGTCCTGACTTTC
TRBJ1-1	TRBD1	TRBV6-5	.	CASGGDRGHTEAFF	TGTGCCTCAGGGGGTGACCGTGGGCACACTGAAGCTTTCTTT
TRBJ1-5	.	TRBV7-9	.	CASSSLGSNQPQHF	TGTGCCAGCAGCTCCTTAGGTAGCAATCAGCCCCAGCATTTT
TRBJ2-3	.	TRBV7-6	.	CASSLTGQSSTDTQYF	TGTGCCAGCAGCTTAACGGGCCAGTCTAGCACAGATACGCAGTATTTT
TRBJ1-1	.	TRBV28	few	CASSLYAGGAFF	TGTGCCAGCAGTTTATATGCCGGGGGAGCTTTCTTT
TRBJ1-2	.	TRBV6-5	.	CASSPRPGDSYGYTF	TGTGCCAGCAGCCCGAGGCCAGGGGATAGCTATGGCTACACCTTC
TRBJ2-1	TRBD2	TRBV6-5	.	CASSYKSGGPPNEQFF	TGTGCCAGCAGTTACAAATCGGGGGGGCCCCCCAATGAGCAGTTCTTC
TRBJ1-2	TRBD1	TRBV5-4	.	CASSLEAGGTKTF	TGTGCCAGCAGCTTGGAGGCAGGGGGGACTAAAACCTTC
TRBJ2-7	.	TRBV27	.	CASSLNSWYEQYF	TGTGCCAGCAGTTTAAATTCCTGGTACGAGCAGTACTTC
TRBJ2-5	TRBD2	TRBV30	.	CAWGLAQETQYF	TGTGCCTGGGGACTAGCCCAAGAGACCCAGTACTTC
TRBJ1-1	TRBD1	TRBV30	.	CAWKRGTGNTEAFF	TGTGCCTGGAAGAGGGGGACAGGGAACACTGAAGCTTTCTTT
TRBJ1-3	.	TRBV30	.	CAWSRVSGNTIYF	TGTGCCTGGAGTCGGGTATCTGGAAACACCATATATTTT
TRBJ2-2	.	TRBV9	.	CASSVDRGRNTGELFF	TGTGCCAGCAGCGTAGATAGGGGGAGGAACACCGGGGAGCTGTTTTTT
TRBJ2-2	.	TRBV29-1	.	CSVDRANTGELFF	TGCAGCGTTGACAGGGCGAACACCGGGGAGCTGTTTTTT
TRBJ1-4	.	TRBV2	.	CASSWQPNEKLFF	TGTGCCAGCAGTTGGCAGCCTAATGAAAAACTGTTTTTT
TRBJ2-5	TRBD2	TRBV6-1	.	CASSEFRGGQETQYF	TGTGCCAGCAGTGAATTTCGGGGGGGGCAAGAGACCCAGTACTTC
TRBJ2-1	TRBD2	TRBV11-2	.	CASSAERRGGNEQFF	TGTGCCAGCAGCGCCGAGAGGAGGGGAGGGAATGAGCAGTTCTTC
TRBJ2-2	.	TRBV6-5	.	CASTPGHPSGELFF	TGTGCCAGCACCCCGGGACACCCTTCGGGGGAGCTGTTTTTT
TRBJ2-7	TRBD2	TRBV5-4	.	CASSSELAGIEQYF	TGTGCCAGCAGCTCGGAACTAGCGGGGATTGAGCAGTACTTC
TRBJ1-1	.	TRBV3-1/TRBV3-2	few	CASSGGGLRTFMNTEAFF	TGTGCCAGCAGCGGGGGGGGACTCAGAACCTTCATGAACACTGAAGCTTTCTTT
TRBJ2-3	.	TRBV6-5	.	CASSDRTPSTDTQYF	TGTGCCAGCAGCGACAGGACTCCTAGCACAGATACGCAGTATTTT
TRBJ2-5	.	TRBV6-2/TRBV6-3	.	CASSYSLGGIYQETQYF	TGTGCCAGCAGTTACTCTTTGGGGGGCATTTACCAAGAGACCCAGTACTTC
TRBJ1-6	TRBD1	TRBV19	.	CASSVGQGVTPLHF	TGTGCCAGTAGTGTTGGACAGGGTGTTACACCCCTCCACTTT